The following is a T cell receptor beta chain sequence with its context. V lost 0 bases, J lost 5 bases, and 14 bases lay in between. The germline gives CDR1 SGHRS, CDR2 YFSETQ. The CDR3 consists of 15 residues. 60 Vbeta and 13 Jbeta primers were used in PCR. Profiling relied on immunoSEQ multiplex PCR, and the TCRdb table lists in-frame clones only, not all of them. The table records roughly 150,000 clones, 65% to 80% of them present only once. This specimen belongs to a study of cytomegalovirus exposure and HLA in healthy donors. This sequence was found in a male donor in good health and CMV-seronegative. Sequencing was carried out using PBMCs. The chain employs TRBV5-1 and TRBJ2-5, with unresolved D. DNA of the CDR3: TGCGCCAGCAGCTTGGCCAACTTTATGGAGGAGACCCAGTACTTC. Protein: CASSLANFMEETQYF.